One sample yielded the 21 T cell receptor beta chains listed below, sequenced in a study of T cell responses to AZD1222 COVID-19 vaccine. Sequencing used immunoSEQ multiplex PCR; TCRdb keeps in-frame clones, though not all of them. Of about 66,000 clones in the sample, around nine tenths were seen once. Sequencing was performed on peripheral blood, taken 28 days after the second dose of the MenACWY control vaccine. These receptors came from an adult who received the MenACWY meningococcal vaccine as a control.

The rearrangement links TRBV2 to TRBJ2-7, with D perhaps matching TRBD1 (6 bases). This CDR3 contains 12 residues. V was clipped by 6 bases and J by 4 bases, with 10 bases between them. The germline gives CDR1 SNHLY, CDR2 FYNNEI. The DNA for the CDR3 is TGTGCCAGCAGAGCGGACAGTTACGAGCAGTACTTC. It translates to CASRADSYEQYF.

This chain joins TRBV28 and TRBJ1-1, with a tentative D call TRBD1 (6 bases). CDR3 length equals 14 residues. Germline V gene sequence: CDR1 MDHEN, CDR2 SYDVKM. V was trimmed by 8 bases and J by 4 bases, leaving 17 bases between them. CDR3 protein: CASHSIGGLTEAFF. The CDR3 coding sequence is TGTGCCAGCCATTCAATAGGGGGTCTCACTGAAGCTTTCTTT.

This sequence joins TRBV6-2 or TRBV6-3 and TRBJ2-7; D might be TRBD2 (6 bases). From germline, CDR1 is MNHEY and CDR2 SVGEGT. The length of the CDR3 is 14 residues. Trimming took 2 bases from V and 5 from J, leaving 13 bases between them. Written as DNA, the CDR3 is TGTGCCAGCAGTTACGGAGGGTTGGAGGACGAGCAGTACTTC. It specifies CASSYGGLEDEQYF.

This clone came up once. The CDR3 loop reads CASSARPVFDIQYF. In DNA, the CDR3 is TGTGCCAGCAGCGCCCGTCCAGTTTTTGACATTCAGTACTTC. This sequence joins TRBV9 and TRBJ2-4; D call uncertain. CDR1 is SGDLS and CDR2 is YYNGEE in the germline V gene. The CDR3 sequence is 14 residues long. Trimming stripped 3 bases from V and 8 bases from J, with 15 bases between.

This clone has only one observation. J is TRBJ1-1 and V is TRBV27, with 7 bases matching TRBD1. Germline V lookup: CDR1 MNHEY, CDR2 SMNVEV (reference sequence). Unmatched junction bases numbered 5, after V lost 2 bases and J lost 2 bases. This CDR3 region has 15 residues. The CDR3 loop reads CASSLRDRANTEAFF. The CDR3 bases are TGTGCCAGCAGTTTAAGAGACAGGGCAAACACTGAAGCTTTCTTT.

This rearrangement joins TRBV28 to TRBJ1-2; TRBD1 is a possible D gene (6 bases). CDR1 is MDHEN and CDR2 is SYDVKM in the germline V gene. Trimming took 5 bases from V and 8 from J, leaving 18 bases between them. The CDR3 loop spans 14 amino acids. CDR3 sequence (DNA): TGTGCCAGCAGTCCCCCATGGGGGGCGCAGGGCTACACCTTC. Amino acids: CASSPPWGAQGYTF.

This rearrangement joins TRBV10-3 to TRBJ1-5; D is undetermined. The CDR3 contains 15 residues. The V gene's germline CDR1 is ENHRY and CDR2 SYGVKD. V lost 4 bases, J lost 0 bases, and 10 bases lay in between. The CDR3 here is CAISVQKGSNQPQHF. CDR3 nucleotides: TGTGCCATCAGTGTTCAAAAAGGTAGCAATCAGCCCCAGCATTTT.

The rearrangement uses TRBV4-2 and TRBJ2-5; no reliable D call. The V end lost 2 bases, the J end lost 0 bases, and 10 bases lay between the germline ends. Looked up from germline, CDR1 is LGHNA and CDR2 is YNFKEQ. The CDR3 is 15 amino acids. This chain's CDR3 is CASSQIRTYQETQYF. DNA for the CDR3: TGTGCCAGCAGCCAAATCAGAACGTACCAAGAGACCCAGTACTTC.

This clone occurred once. This chain uses TRBV29-1 with TRBJ2-1, with D possibly being TRBD2 (6 bases). The V gene lost 1 base and the J gene lost 12 bases, with 16 bases spanning the gap. Germline values: CDR1 SQVTM, CDR2 ANQGSEA. The CDR3 spans 13 residues. CDR3 in DNA: TGCAGCGTTGAAGCCACGGGAGCTTCGGGGCAGTTCTTC. Protein product: CSVEATGASGQFF.

CDR3 sequence reads: CASSLTGIAKNIQYF. In DNA form, the CDR3 reads TGTGCCAGCAGCCTGACAGGGATAGCCAAAAACATTCAGTACTTC. The chain joins TRBV2 to TRBJ2-4; 7 bases align to TRBD1. The V gene's germline CDR1 is SNHLY and CDR2 FYNNEI. V lost 6 bases to trimming and J lost 0 bases; unmatched junction nucleotides: 5. The CDR3 is 15 residues long.

This clone was counted once. The chain combines TRBV5-1 with TRBJ2-1; D unresolved. The CDR3 runs to 12 residues. The V gene lost 3 bases and the J gene lost 6 bases, with 7 bases spanning the gap. In germline, CDR1 is SGHRS, CDR2 YFSETQ. CDR3 nucleotide sequence: TGCGCCAGCAGCTCGGTCGGCAATGAGCAGTTCTTC. Translation gives CASSSVGNEQFF.

The rearrangement links TRBV5-1 to TRBJ2-1; 10 bases agree with TRBD2. CDR1 is SGHRS and CDR2 is YFSETQ in the germline V gene. This CDR3 comprises 15 residues. J gave up 6 bases and V 4 bases, and 7 bases lay outside the gene matches. CDR3 in DNA: TGCGCCAGCAGCGGGCAAGCGGGAGGGGGCAATGAGCAGTTCTTC. Translated: CASSGQAGGGNEQFF.

V gene TRBV10-3 combines with J gene TRBJ2-3; 9 nucleotides line up with TRBD2. The CDR3 is made up of 16 amino acids. Unmatched junction bases numbered 7, after V lost 4 bases and J lost 2 bases. The germline CDR1 and CDR2 sequences are ENHRY and SYGVKD. Written as DNA, the CDR3 is TGTGCCATCAGTGTCAGTCTAGCGGGGAACACAGATACGCAGTATTTT. It yields the protein CAISVSLAGNTDTQYF.

This rearrangement joins TRBV5-5 to TRBJ1-4; TRBD1 matches at 7 bases. Germline-derived CDR1 and CDR2 are SGHKS and YYEKEE (reference sequence). The CDR3 spans 14 residues. J lost 8 bases, V lost 1 base, and 5 bases had no gene match. DNA of the CDR3: TGTGCCAGCAGCTTGTCGACAGGGTGGGAAAAACTGTTTTTT. It codes for CASSLSTGWEKLFF.

The rearrangement links TRBV7-8 to TRBJ2-2; 10 bases map to TRBD1. Germline-derived CDR1 and CDR2 are SGHVS and FQNEAQ. The J segment lost 6 bases and the V segment lost 1 base, leaving 5 bases of the junction unmatched. The CDR3 runs 16 residues. The CDR3 DNA reads as TGTGCCAGCAGCTTAGTTGGACAGGGGGTCGCCGGGGAGCTGTTTTTT. It translates to CASSLVGQGVAGELFF.

The table lists this clone with a count of one. The V call is TRBV6-5, the J call TRBJ2-3, with 8 bases matching TRBD2. The CDR3 is made up of 13 amino acids. Trimming at V came to 4 bases and at J to 3 bases, leaving 0 bases not matched to a gene. Germline values: CDR1 MNHEY, CDR2 SVGAGI. DNA of the CDR3: TGTGCCAGCAGTTCGGGGGGGACAGATACGCAGTATTTT. It is translated as CASSSGGTDTQYF.

This chain uses TRBV6-2 or TRBV6-3 with TRBJ2-1; no reliable D call. The CDR3 is 13 residues long. Trimming left V 5 bases short and J 3 bases short, with 8 bases between. Germline values: CDR1 MNHEY, CDR2 SVGEGT. Here the CDR3 DNA reads TGTGCCAGCAGTCTCGCGAGCTACAATGAGCAGTTCTTC. Its translation is CASSLASYNEQFF.

V and J are TRBV4-1 and TRBJ2-7, with a weak D call TRBD1 (5 bases). Germline loops: CDR1 MGHRA, CDR2 YSYEKL. Trimming took 0 bases from V and 6 from J, leaving 30 bases between them. This CDR3 comprises 20 residues. CDR3 nucleotides: TGCGCCAGCAGCCAAGAACCCCGCCAGGGATGGGGTGCAAGTGGGGCCGAGCAGTACTTC. It specifies CASSQEPRQGWGASGAEQYF.

The rearrangement uses TRBV7-9 and TRBJ1-5; 7 bases line up with TRBD1. Unmatched junction bases numbered 4, after V lost 3 bases and J lost 2 bases. Germline CDR1 reads SEHNR; CDR2 reads FQNEAQ (reference sequence). The CDR3 consists of 15 residues. The CDR3 DNA reads as TGTGCCAGCAGCTTGGTTGGACAGGGCAATCAGCCCCAGCATTTT. It translates to CASSLVGQGNQPQHF.

J is TRBJ2-5 and V is TRBV21-1; no check of the table's D call, TRBD2, against the DNA was made. TRBV21-1 counts as a pseudogene. The length of the CDR3 is 16 residues. CDR3 nucleotides: TGTGCCAGCAGCAAATGGGTCGGGGGGCCCCCTAGGACCCAGTACTTC. This encodes CASSKWVGGPPRTQYF.

The chain has TRBV29-1 and TRBJ2-7; D is possibly TRBD1 (5 bases). Germline lookup yields CDR1 SQVTM and CDR2 ANQGSEA. The CDR3 has 11 amino acids. Trimming left V 6 bases short and J 1 base short, with 7 bases between. In DNA, the CDR3 is TGCAGCGTAGGGGCGTCCTACGAGCAGTACTTC. It encodes CSVGASYEQYF.